The 2 T cell receptor beta chains presented below share a single source sample, sequenced in a study of beta chain features in type 1 diabetes. The isolated RNA, all of it, was reverse transcribed, so expressed TCRB transcripts were what got sequenced. TCRdb's table, derived via immunoSEQ multiplex PCR, lists solely in-frame clones and lacks some. The sample consists of roughly 450,000 clones, around 10% of them appearing once. Sequencing input: naive CD4+ T cells from blood. Every receptor here comes from a woman younger than 30 in good health.

The gene calls are TRBV5-1 and TRBJ1-4; 8 positions agree with TRBD1. V dropped 4 bases and J dropped 5; count of bases not matched to a gene: 7. There are 15 residues in the CDR3. Germline loops: CDR1 SGHRS, CDR2 YFSETQ. The CDR3 here is CASSMTGAANEKLFF. As DNA, the CDR3 is TGCGCCAGCAGCATGACAGGGGCAGCGAATGAAAAACTGTTTTTT.

V and J are TRBV5-1 and TRBJ2-6; D may be TRBD1 (5 bases). Trimming took 4 bases from V and 0 from J, leaving 11 bases between them. The CDR3 consists of 16 residues. Germline-derived CDR1 and CDR2 are SGHRS and YFSETQ. CDR3 bases: TGCGCCAGCAGCCCAAGGACAACCTCTGGGGCCAACGTCCTGACTTTC. Protein: CASSPRTTSGANVLTF.